These T cell receptor beta chains were read from a single sample in a study. Via MiXCR, TCRdb re-called the 5' RACE reads, giving one row per CDR3 protein. In the table there are approximately 37,000 distinct CDR3 sequences, approximately 20% of which are singletons. The sample was naive CD4+ T cells sorted from a lymph node. These receptors all stem from a female donor with breast cancer. Both conserved end residues are part of each CDR3. The D gene is left open where the match is weak. Only part of the rows carry a size: once, few, many, or a class if the clone is expanded.

DNA,CDR3,D,V,size,J
TGCGCCAGCAGCCCGAACGCGCTTACTAGCACAGATACGCAGTATTTT,CASSPNALTSTDTQYF,-,TRBV4-3,many,TRBJ2-3
TGTGCCAGCACCCCTTCGGGACCGAATCAGCCCCAGCATTTT,CASTPSGPNQPQHF,-,TRBV12-3/TRBV12-4,many,TRBJ1-5
TGTGCAAAAACCGGGACTAGCGGGAGTGGGACCGGGGAGCTGTTTTTT,CAKTGTSGSGTGELFF,TRBD2,TRBV7-2,few,TRBJ2-2
TGCAGTGCGACACTAGCGGTCTCTAGCACAGATACGCAGTATTTT,CSATLAVSSTDTQYF,TRBD2,TRBV20-1,many,TRBJ2-3
TGCAGTGCCCATACAGGGGGCTCAAGAGGCTATGGCTACACCTTC,CSAHTGGSRGYGYTF,TRBD1,TRBV20-1,few,TRBJ1-2
TGTGCCAGCAGCAAAGAGTTAAGGCTAGCGGGGGGTACAGAGTACTTC,CASSKELRLAGGTEYF,TRBD2,TRBV4-2,-,TRBJ2-7
TGTGCCAGCAGCCCTGGGGGGAGGGCTCGAGCAGATACGCAGTATTTT,CASSPGGRARADTQYF,TRBD2,TRBV7-3,-,TRBJ2-3
TGTGCCAGCAGCCAAACGGTTTTCGGGATAATACACTACGAGCAGTACTTC,CASSQTVFGIIHYEQYF,-,TRBV3-1,few,TRBJ2-7
TGCGCCAGCAGCTTGGATAGGACAACTAACTATGGCTACACCTTC,CASSLDRTTNYGYTF,-,TRBV5-1,-,TRBJ1-2
TGTGCCAGCAGTTTGAGTCTAGCCGACGCCGGGGAGCTGTTTTTT,CASSLSLADAGELFF,-,TRBV28,-,TRBJ2-2
TGTGCCAGCAGTCCCGCTCCCCAGGGGATTGGCTACACCTTC,CASSPAPQGIGYTF,-,TRBV5-6,few,TRBJ1-2
TGTGCCAGCTCAAAGGAAGTTACAGATACGCAGTATTTT,CASSKEVTDTQYF,-,TRBV18,-,TRBJ2-3
TGTGCCAGCAGTTACTTCCCAGCGGCGCTAGCGGATCCTTACGAGCAGTACTTC,CASSYFPAALADPYEQYF,TRBD2,TRBV6-2/TRBV6-3,-,TRBJ2-7
TGTGCCAGCAGTTTCCGGGGCCAGGGATGGGAGCAGTACTTC,CASSFRGQGWEQYF,-,TRBV28,few,TRBJ2-7